One and the same sample provided the 13 T cell receptor beta chains below, sequenced in a study of beta chain features in type 1 diabetes. Overall study results and limits: Moderately but significantly shorter TCRB CDR3s were found in Type 1 diabetes patients in all four CD4+ subsets.

Isolated RNA was reverse transcribed in full, so expressed TCRB transcripts were sequenced. The data were produced by immunoSEQ multiplex PCR, yet TCRdb's version contains in-frame clones alone and is incomplete. The sample holds 150,000 to 200,000 clones, around 8.3% seen once. Their target antigens are unknown. Sequenced material: central memory CD4+ T cells from blood. Every receptor here comes from a woman in her late teens or twenties with type 1 diabetes.

This clone was seen only a few times. This chain connects TRBV7-2 to TRBJ2-5, with no clear D. From germline, CDR1 is SGHTA and CDR2 FQGNSA. The germline V and J ends were trimmed by 3 bases and 2 bases, with 7 bases remaining between them. The CDR3 sequence is 13 residues long. CDR3 in DNA: TGTGCCAGCAGCTTTACCAGACAAGAGACCCAGTACTTC. This codes for CASSFTRQETQYF.

With respect to this clone: A read error may account for a junction end that differs from germline. The chain combines TRBV5-4 with TRBJ2-1; 10 bases fit TRBD2. CDR1 and CDR2 from the germline V gene are SGHNT and YYREEE (reference sequence). The length of the CDR3 is 15 residues. CDR3 residues: CASSQLSGGAVEQFF. CDR3 coding DNA: TGCGCCAGCAGCCAACTCAGCGGGGGGGCCGTTGAGCAGTTCTTC.

The sample holds a few counts of this clone. J is TRBJ2-5 and V is TRBV2; TRBD2 agrees at 8 bases. Germline CDR1 and CDR2: SNHLY and FYNNEI. Unmatched junction bases numbered 13, after V lost 5 bases and J lost 5 bases. CDR3 length: 16 amino acids. The CDR3 spells CASSPVGGGIGETQYF. In nucleotides, the CDR3 is TGTGCCAGCAGTCCCGTTGGCGGGGGGATAGGGGAGACCCAGTACTTC.

This clone was counted a few times. The sample contains more than one DNA sequence encoding this CDR3. V and J are TRBV7-2 and TRBJ2-5; tentative D call: TRBD1 (6 bases). Germline V gene lookup returns CDR1 SGHTA and CDR2 FQGNSA. Trimming pared 5 bases from V and 5 bases from J, leaving 12 bases between. The CDR3 is made up of 13 amino acids. The DNA of the CDR3 is TGTGCCAGCAGCCTTAACAGGGTCGAGACCCAGTACTTC. This gives the protein CASSLNRVETQYF.

In its sample, this clone was seen a few times. The chain has TRBV2 and TRBJ1-2; no reliable D call. The germline V gene encodes CDR1 SNHLY and CDR2 FYNNEI. This CDR3 contains 12 residues. V lost 8 bases to trimming and J lost 1 base, with 8 bases between them. The CDR3 bases are TGTGCCAGCTACGATAGTAACTATGGCTACACCTTC. This translates into CASYDSNYGYTF.

This clone was counted between two and nine times. The rearrangement links TRBV2 to TRBJ2-2, with a weak D call TRBD1 (6 bases). The CDR3 covers 17 residues. In germline, CDR1 is SNHLY, CDR2 FYNNEI. The germline V and J ends were trimmed by 6 bases and 4 bases, with 21 bases remaining between them. DNA of the CDR3: TGTGCCAGCAGGGTACGGGGCTTTACAGGGAGCACCGGGGAGCTGTTTTTT. This gives the protein CASRVRGFTGSTGELFF.

This clone was picked up a small number of times. The chain is built from TRBV30 and TRBJ2-2, with TRBD2 matching over 10 bases. The germline CDR1 and CDR2 sequences are GTSNPN and SVGIG (reference sequence). V lost 0 bases to trimming and J lost 6 bases; unmatched junction nucleotides: 4. The CDR3 extends over 15 amino acids. The CDR3 DNA sequence: TGTGCCTGGAGTGTAAGACTAGCGGGCCCCGGGGAGCTGTTTTTT. This codes for CAWSVRLAGPGELFF.

As to this clone: One junction end does not reproduce the germline sequence, and a read error may be involved. This CDR3 reads CASSTPPMDEQYF. The CDR3 nucleotides read TGTGCCAGCAGTACCCCCCCTATGGACGAGCAGTACTTC. The chain uses TRBV10-3 and TRBJ2-7; D remains unclear. The CDR3 is made up of 13 amino acids. Germline assignment: CDR1 ENHRY and CDR2 SYGVKD.

This clone came up a few times. Other DNA sequences in the sample encode the same CDR3. This sequence joins TRBV18 and TRBJ2-7; no definite D call. The V gene lost 3 bases and the J gene lost 2 bases, with 11 bases spanning the gap. The germline V gene encodes CDR1 KGHSH and CDR2 LQKENI. The CDR3 is 14 residues long. The CDR3 region is CASSPPGQTYEQYF. The CDR3 bases are TGTGCCAGCTCACCTCCAGGCCAAACCTACGAGCAGTACTTC.

This clone was counted between two and nine times. Compared with germline, one end of the junction differs, possibly owing to a read error. In nucleotides, the CDR3 is TGCGCCAGCAGCCCACAGGGGCGGGCCTACGAGCAGTACTTC. It is translated as CASSPQGRAYEQYF. This rearrangement joins TRBV5-4 to TRBJ2-7, with 7 bases fitting TRBD1. The V gene's germline CDR1 is SGHNT and CDR2 YYREEE (reference sequence). The length of the CDR3 is 14 residues.

This clone was counted a few times. CDR3 DNA sequence: TGCGCCAGCAGCCAAGAAGGGACTAGCCCGTTCTTC. Translated, it gives CASSQEGTSPFF. The chain employs TRBV4-3 and TRBJ2-1; the match to TRBD2 covers 9 bases. The ends lost 0 bases at V and 15 bases at J; junction bases unmatched: 3. CDR1 is LGHNA and CDR2 is YSLEER in the germline V gene. CDR3 length: 12 amino acids.

V is TRBV2 and J is TRBJ1-2; 9 positions match TRBD1. CDR1 is SNHLY, CDR2 FYNNEI, per germline. The CDR3 is 13 amino acids. V lost 5 bases and J lost 4; bases outside the gene matches: 2. The CDR3 DNA sequence: TGTGCCAGCAGTACGACAGGGGGCTATGGCTACACCTTC. Its protein is CASSTTGGYGYTF. Using reference TRBV2 and TRBJ1-2 for the parts outside the CDR3, the full variable domain is EPEVTQTPSHQVTQMGQEVILRCVPISNHLYFYWYRQILGQKVEFLVSFYNNEISEKSEIFDDQFSVERPDGSNFTLKIRSTKLEDSAMYFCASSTTGGYGYTFGSGTRLTVV.

In its sample, this clone was seen a few times. This sequence joins TRBV5-6 and TRBJ2-5; 9 nucleotides match TRBD2. V was pared by 2 bases and J by 2 bases, with 7 bases of the junction left unmatched. Germline loops: CDR1 SGHDT, CDR2 YYEEEE. The CDR3 consists of 16 residues. The CDR3 DNA follows: TGTGCCAGCAGCTTCCCTCAGCGGGGGGAACAAGAGACCCAGTACTTC. Translation: CASSFPQRGEQETQYF.